The 22 T cell receptor beta chains below all came from one sample that was sequenced in a study of shared clonotypes between healthy human individuals. Produced via immunoSEQ multiplex PCR; TCRdb's table is partial and in-frame only. The table lists over a million clones, about 96% of them singletons, with roughly 1.2% in the top ten. The sequenced sample consisted of naive CD4+ T cells sorted from blood. Subset specified: CD45RA+ positively selected. These receptors were collected from a young man in good health.

V gene TRBV19 combines with J gene TRBJ2-7; D ambiguous. Trimming took off 3 bases at V and 3 bases at J, with 12 bases between the two ends. Germline lookup yields CDR1 LNHDA and CDR2 SQIVND (reference sequence). The CDR3 is 14 residues long. DNA for the CDR3: TGTGCCAGTAGTATTTTCAACCGAAACTACGAGCAGTACTTC. It encodes CASSIFNRNYEQYF.

The V call is TRBV5-1, the J call TRBJ2-2; 9 bases agree with TRBD2. This CDR3 has 17 residues. Losses at the gene ends were 4 bases for V and 4 bases for J; bases not matched to a gene: 11. Germline CDR1 reads SGHRS; CDR2 reads YFSETQ. This CDR3 reads CASSGRGGLAITGELFF. The CDR3 DNA follows: TGCGCCAGCAGCGGCAGGGGTGGACTAGCGATCACCGGGGAGCTGTTTTTT.

Comment on this clone: Distinct nucleotide sequences in the sample also encode this CDR3. The CDR3 DNA sequence: TGTGCCAGCAGCTTGGATACCGGGGAGCTGTTTTTT. Protein sequence: CASSLDTGELFF. This sequence joins TRBV7-2 and TRBJ2-2; no definite D call. Germline values: CDR1 SGHTA, CDR2 FQGNSA. The CDR3 length is 12 residues. Trimming removed 3 bases at V and 5 bases at J, with 4 bases between.

With regard to this clone: At the DNA level, this CDR3 is encoded by other sequences in the same sample as well. This chain links TRBV28 with TRBJ1-1; D remains ambiguous. Trimming stripped 3 bases from V and 1 base from J, with 6 bases between. CDR1 and CDR2 from the germline V gene are MDHEN and SYDVKM. The CDR3 extends over 13 amino acids. The CDR3 bases are TGTGCCAGCAGTTTGTCAGCGAACACTGAAGCTTTCTTT. Its protein product is CASSLSANTEAFF.

The chain joins TRBV19 to TRBJ2-3; the match to TRBD2 covers 7 bases. The CDR3 runs to 14 residues. The germline V gene has CDR1 LNHDA and CDR2 SQIVND (reference sequence). V trimming: 8 bases; J trimming: 6 bases; junction bases outside the gene matches: 11. The CDR3 sequence: CASSWGRVLDTQYF. For the CDR3, the DNA is TGTGCCAGTTCCTGGGGGAGGGTCTTGGATACGCAGTATTTT. Supplemented by reference TRBV19 and TRBJ2-3, the full variable domain reads DGGITQSPKYLFRKEGQNVTLSCEQNLNHDAMYWYRQDPGQGLRLIYYSQIVNDFQKGDIAEGYSVSREKKESFPLTVTSAQKNPTAFYLCASSWGRVLDTQYFGPGTRLTVL.

The chain couples TRBV7-8 to TRBJ1-5; 7 bases are a match to TRBD1. The CDR3 covers 15 residues. CDR1 and CDR2 (germline): SGHVS, FQNEAQ. Unmatched junction bases numbered 8, after V lost 0 bases and J lost 9 bases. Written as DNA, the CDR3 is TGTGCCAGCAGCTTAGCGAGACAGGGCTCAGGGCCCCAGCATTTT. As protein: CASSLARQGSGPQHF.

The chain joins TRBV18 to TRBJ2-7; D is ambiguous. Per the germline V gene, CDR1 is KGHSH and CDR2 is LQKENI. The CDR3 has 14 amino acids. Between the trimmed V and J ends, which lost 1 base and 0 bases, there was a span of 7 bases. CDR3 sequence: CASSPRPSSYEQYF. The CDR3, as DNA: TGTGCCAGCTCACCACGCCCGTCCTCCTACGAGCAGTACTTC.

The gene calls are TRBV6-1 and TRBJ2-7, with a tentative D call TRBD2 (6 bases). Trimming pared 6 bases from V and 0 bases from J, leaving 9 bases between. CDR1 MNHNS and CDR2 SASEGT come from the germline V gene. This CDR3 has 13 amino acids. Here the CDR3 DNA reads TGTGCCAGCAGGATGGGACTCTCCTACGAGCAGTACTTC. Translating gives CASRMGLSYEQYF.

This chain joins TRBV2 and TRBJ2-3; 13 bases agree with TRBD2. There are 23 residues in the CDR3. J was trimmed by 4 bases and V by 3 bases; bases with no gene match: 25. Germline values: CDR1 SNHLY, CDR2 FYNNEI. The CDR3 region has the DNA TGTGCCAGCAGTGACAGGCGCCGTAGAACTAGCGGGAGGGCCGAGGGGGCCTCAGATACGCAGTATTTT. Translation gives CASSDRRRRTSGRAEGASDTQYF. Variable domain in full (rest from reference TRBV2 and TRBJ2-3): EPEVTQTPSHQVTQMGQEVILRCVPISNHLYFYWYRQILGQKVEFLVSFYNNEISEKSEIFDDQFSVERPDGSNFTLKIRSTKLEDSAMYFCASSDRRRRTSGRAEGASDTQYFGPGTRLTVL.

Note on this clone: The same CDR3 is also encoded by other DNA sequences in this sample. The V gene is TRBV30, the J gene TRBJ1-5; TRBD1 is a possible D gene (5 bases). Germline CDR1 is GTSNPN and CDR2 is SVGIG (reference sequence). This CDR3 region has 13 residues. Trimming shortened V by 5 bases and J by 1 base, and 9 bases separated the two germline ends. CDR3 nucleotide sequence: TGTGCCTGGGCGGGGGGGAGCAATCAGCCCCAGCATTTT. Amino acids: CAWAGGSNQPQHF.

The CDR3 reads CASSLAAQGRETQYF. In DNA, the CDR3 is TGTGCCAGCAGCTTGGCCGCACAGGGAAGGGAGACCCAGTACTTC. This rearrangement joins TRBV7-9 to TRBJ2-5, with TRBD1 as a possible D gene (6 bases). The CDR3 is 15 residues long. Germline V CDR1 and CDR2: SEHNR, FQNEAQ (reference sequence). The V gene lost 3 bases and the J gene lost 5 bases, with 16 bases spanning the gap.

J is TRBJ1-3 and V is TRBV10-3; the match to TRBD1 covers 7 bases. Germline V gene sequence: CDR1 ENHRY, CDR2 SYGVKD. The length of the CDR3 is 13 residues. J was trimmed by 2 bases and V by 10 bases; bases with no gene match: 5. Written as DNA, the CDR3 is TGTGCCACCACGACAGGGCCTGGAAACACCATATATTTT. Its translation: CATTTGPGNTIYF.

The rearrangement joins TRBV28 to TRBJ2-7; D gene ambiguous. Germline lookup yields CDR1 MDHEN and CDR2 SYDVKM. Trimming left V 5 bases short and J 3 bases short, with 14 bases between. This CDR3 comprises 14 residues. The CDR3 DNA reads TGTGCCAGCAGTCGGTCAGATCTGAACTACGAGCAGTACTTC. Its protein is CASSRSDLNYEQYF.

The rearrangement joins TRBV25-1 to TRBJ2-1, with 8 nucleotides matching TRBD2. The CDR3 consists of 16 residues. J gave up 0 bases and V 5 bases, and 6 bases lay outside the gene matches. The germline gives CDR1 MGHDK, CDR2 SYGVNS. CDR3: CASSKGSGSSYNEQFF. In nucleotides, the CDR3 is TGTGCCAGCAGTAAAGGGAGCGGGAGCTCCTACAATGAGCAGTTCTTC.

The genes are TRBV28 and TRBJ1-3; D not certain. The V gene's germline CDR1 is MDHEN and CDR2 SYDVKM. The V end lost 6 bases, the J end lost 4 bases, and 4 bases lay between the germline ends. The length of the CDR3 is 11 residues. The CDR3, as DNA: TGTGCCAGCAGCGAGGGAAACACCATATATTTT. The encoded protein is CASSEGNTIYF.

This chain uses TRBV19 with TRBJ1-5, with no clear D. The CDR3 is made up of 15 amino acids. V was clipped by 7 bases and J by 3 bases, with 16 bases between them. CDR1 is LNHDA, CDR2 SQIVND, per germline (reference sequence). CDR3 region: CASTPGQSFNQPQHF. The CDR3 region has the DNA TGTGCCAGTACCCCAGGTCAGAGCTTCAATCAGCCCCAGCATTTT.

The chain joins TRBV6-6 to TRBJ2-7, with D possibly being TRBD1 (6 bases). Trimming removed 4 bases at V and 6 bases at J, with 10 bases between. The germline V gene encodes CDR1 MNHNY and CDR2 SVGAGI (reference sequence). The CDR3 has 12 amino acids. The CDR3 DNA reads as TGTGCCAGCAGTTTTGGGGGCCTCGAGCAGTACTTC. Protein sequence: CASSFGGLEQYF.

The chain carries TRBV18 and TRBJ2-5; 9 bases fit TRBD2. In germline, CDR1 is KGHSH, CDR2 LQKENI. The CDR3 contains 14 residues. The J segment lost 2 bases and the V segment lost 5 bases, leaving 3 bases of the junction unmatched. CDR3 coding DNA: TGTGCCAGCTCAACCGGACTAGCGCAAGAGACCCAGTACTTC. Its protein is CASSTGLAQETQYF.

The chain links TRBV29-1 to TRBJ2-3; D gene unclear. V was clipped by 2 bases and J by 5 bases, with 11 bases between them. Per germline, CDR1 SQVTM and CDR2 ANQGSEA. This CDR3 spans 13 amino acids. CDR3 nucleotide sequence: TGCAGCGTTGAATCCGGTAGGAGAGATACGCAGTATTTT. Translated: CSVESGRRDTQYF.

J is TRBJ2-5 and V is TRBV5-4; D assignment may be TRBD1 or TRBD2 (5 bases each). Germline V gene lookup returns CDR1 SGHNT and CDR2 YYREEE (reference sequence). V lost 4 bases and J lost 1, with 17 bases in between. The CDR3 length is 16 residues. CDR3 residues: CASSLPGPGTQETQYF. The CDR3 DNA is TGTGCCAGCAGCCTCCCCGGCCCAGGGACCCAAGAGACCCAGTACTTC. The whole variable domain, remainder taken from reference TRBV5-4 and TRBJ2-5, is ETGVTQSPTHLIKTRGQQVTLRCSSQSGHNTVSWYQQALGQGPQFIFQYYREEENGRGNFPPRFSGLQFPNYSSELNVNALELDDSALYLCASSLPGPGTQETQYFGPGTRLLVL.

V and J are TRBV28 and TRBJ1-1; tentative D call: TRBD1 (5 bases). This CDR3 has 13 amino acids. Trimming took 8 bases from V and 3 from J, leaving 13 bases between them. Germline values: CDR1 MDHEN, CDR2 SYDVKM. The CDR3 reads CASVGGPDTEAFF. CDR3 in DNA: TGTGCCAGCGTTGGGGGTCCAGACACTGAAGCTTTCTTT.

V usage is TRBV11-2 and J usage is TRBJ2-3; no reliable D call. V lost 5 bases to trimming and J lost 6 bases, with 9 bases between them. Germline V gene sequence: CDR1 SGHAT, CDR2 FQNNGV. The CDR3 extends over 12 amino acids. The CDR3 loop is CASSGIGDTQYF. CDR3 bases: TGTGCCAGCAGCGGGATAGGGGATACGCAGTATTTT.